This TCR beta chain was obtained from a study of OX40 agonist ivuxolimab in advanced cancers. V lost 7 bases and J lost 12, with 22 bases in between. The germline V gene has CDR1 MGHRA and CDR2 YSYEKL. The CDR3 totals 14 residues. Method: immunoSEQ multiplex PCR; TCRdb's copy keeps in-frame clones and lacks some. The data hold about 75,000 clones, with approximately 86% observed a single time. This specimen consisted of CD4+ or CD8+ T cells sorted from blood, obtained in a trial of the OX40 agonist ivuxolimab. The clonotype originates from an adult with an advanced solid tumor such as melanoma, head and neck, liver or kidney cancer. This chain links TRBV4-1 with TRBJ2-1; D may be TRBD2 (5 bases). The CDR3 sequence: CASTTLRVHPGQFF. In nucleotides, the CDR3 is TGCGCCAGCACCACCCTGAGGGTGCACCCTGGGCAGTTCTTC.